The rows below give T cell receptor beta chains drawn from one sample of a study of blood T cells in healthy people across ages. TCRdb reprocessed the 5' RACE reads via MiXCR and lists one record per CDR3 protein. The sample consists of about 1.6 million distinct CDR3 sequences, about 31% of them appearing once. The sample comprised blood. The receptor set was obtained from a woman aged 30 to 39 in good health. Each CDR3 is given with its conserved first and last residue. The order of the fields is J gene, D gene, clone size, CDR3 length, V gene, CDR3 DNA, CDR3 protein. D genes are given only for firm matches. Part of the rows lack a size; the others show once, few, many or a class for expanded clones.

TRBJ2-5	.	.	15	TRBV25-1	TGTGCCAGCAGTAGGAGGGGCGGCAGGGGGGAGACCCAGTACTTC	CASSRRGGRGETQYF
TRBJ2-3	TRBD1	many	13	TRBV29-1	TGCAGCACTGACAGGGGGCCAACAGATACGCAGTATTTT	CSTDRGPTDTQYF
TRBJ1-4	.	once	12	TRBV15	TGTGCCACCGGAGCAACTAATGAAAAACTGTTTTTT	CATGATNEKLFF
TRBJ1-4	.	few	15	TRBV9	TGTGCCAGCAGCGCAGGGGACGTGGGCACTGAAAAACTGTTTTTT	CASSAGDVGTEKLFF
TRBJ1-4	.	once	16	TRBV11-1	TGTGCCAGCAGGTCGAGAAGGGACACCTACAATGAAAAACTGTTTTTT	CASRSRRDTYNEKLFF
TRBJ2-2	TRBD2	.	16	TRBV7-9	TGTGCCAGCAGCTTCATAGCGGGAGAGTACACCGGGGAGCTGTTTTTT	CASSFIAGEYTGELFF
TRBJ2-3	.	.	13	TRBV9	TGTGCCAGCAGCGTGTTAAGGGCAGATACGCAGTATTTT	CASSVLRADTQYF
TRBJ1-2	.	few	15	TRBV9	TGTGCCAGCAGCGTAGCCGAACGGGGCGATCCTGGCTACACCTTC	CASSVAERGDPGYTF
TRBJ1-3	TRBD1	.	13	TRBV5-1	TGCGTCAGCCGGACAGGTCGGGGAAACACCATATATTTT	CVSRTGRGNTIYF
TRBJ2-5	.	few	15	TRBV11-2	TGTGCCAGCAGCTTAGAGGATCGGGGTAGTCTCACCCAGTACTTC	CASSLEDRGSLTQYF
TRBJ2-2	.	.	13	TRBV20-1	TGCAGTGCTAGATCCACAGGGCCCGGGGAGCTGTTTTTT	CSARSTGPGELFF
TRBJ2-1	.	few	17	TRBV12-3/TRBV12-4	TGTGCCAGCAGTCCGGTCGGAGGGGGCGGGGTCTACAATGAGCAGTTCTTC	CASSPVGGGGVYNEQFF
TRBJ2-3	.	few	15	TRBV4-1	TGCGCCAGCAGCCAGCAGACGGGGGTTACAGATACGCAGTATTTT	CASSQQTGVTDTQYF
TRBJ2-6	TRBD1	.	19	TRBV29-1	TGCAGCGTTGAAGTGATGCCGGGACAGGGAAGCTCTGGGGCCAACGTCCGGACTTTC	CSVEVMPGQGSSGANVRTF
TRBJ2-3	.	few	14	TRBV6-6	TGTGCCAGCAGTTGGAGAGGAGGGCCAGATACGCAGTATTTT	CASSWRGGPDTQYF
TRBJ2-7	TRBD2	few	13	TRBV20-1	TGCAGTACCCGTAGCGGGAGTTATTACGAGCAGTACTTC	CSTRSGSYYEQYF
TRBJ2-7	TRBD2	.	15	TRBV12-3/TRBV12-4	TGTGCCAGCAATTCCAGACTAGCGGTGGGGTACGAGCAGTACTTC	CASNSRLAVGYEQYF
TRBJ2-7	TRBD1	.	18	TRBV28	TGTGCCAGCAGTTTATTTTCTGGGACAGGGCAGGGACCCGGGGAGCAGTACTTC	CASSLFSGTGQGPGEQYF
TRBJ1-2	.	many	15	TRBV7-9	TGTGCCAGCAGCTTAGAGGACAGATTCAACTATGGCTACACCTTC	CASSLEDRFNYGYTF
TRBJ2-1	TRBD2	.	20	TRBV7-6	TGTGCCAGCAGCACCCCAGCCGGGACTAGCGGGGCGAAATTGTACGATGAGCAGTTCTTC	CASSTPAGTSGAKLYDEQFF
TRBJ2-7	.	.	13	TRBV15	TGTGCCACCGGTGGGCAGGTTCGCGGCGAGCAGTACTTC	CATGGQVRGEQYF
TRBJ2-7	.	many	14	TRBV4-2	TGTGCCAGCAGCCTTGGGGAAAGCGGCTACGAGCAGTACTTC	CASSLGESGYEQYF
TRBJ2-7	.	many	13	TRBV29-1	TGCAGCGCCTCCGTCAGTCCAGGGAACGAGCAGTACTTC	CSASVSPGNEQYF
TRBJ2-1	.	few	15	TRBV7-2	TGTGCCAGCAGCTCGAGCCGCCTCATATACAATGAGCAGTTCTTC	CASSSSRLIYNEQFF
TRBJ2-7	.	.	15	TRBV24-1	TGTGCCACCAGTGTTCGGACACCCCTCGGCCACGAGCAGTACTTC	CATSVRTPLGHEQYF